This TCR beta chain emerged from a study of CD8+CD57+ T cells in acquired aplastic anemia. The CDR3 contains 16 residues. Trimming took 4 bases from V and 5 from J, leaving 21 bases between them. In germline, CDR1 is MGHDK, CDR2 SYGVNS. By sample fraction, this clonotype is medium-sized. Patients chosen for sequencing had shown CD8+CD57+ cell expansion by flow cytometry. Genomic DNA templated the TCR beta VDJ and CDR3 profiling. TCRdb recomputed calls from the reads with MiXCR, one row per CDR3 protein. The profile shows approximately 160,000 distinct CDR3 sequences, roughly half of them singletons. The source is a human donor with aplastic anemia. The chain recombines TRBV25-1 with TRBJ2-7, with D perhaps TRBD1 or TRBD2 (7 bases each). Source material: sorted CD4+, CD8+, or CD8+CD57+ T cells (not recorded which) from PBMCs. CDR3: CASSGGGRGIKNEQYF. The CDR3 DNA follows: TGTGCCAGCAGTGGGGGGGGCAGGGGGATCAAAAACGAGCAGTACTTC.